These 15 T cell receptor beta chains share one sample of origin, sequenced in a study of shared clonotypes between healthy human individuals. The repertoire was sequenced with immunoSEQ multiplex PCR; TCRdb's copy has only in-frame clones and lacks some. The data hold more than 2 million clones, with about 95% observed a single time. Naive CD8 cells were CD45RO-negative, positively selected for CCR7, excluding terminally differentiated effector memory CD45RA+ cells. The sequencing sample was made of naive CD8+ T cells sorted from blood. The receptors shown here come from a young man in good health.

The chain carries TRBV19 and TRBJ2-2; D perhaps matches TRBD2 (5 bases). Germline assignment: CDR1 LNHDA and CDR2 SQIVND (reference sequence). Trimming removed 3 bases at V and 1 base at J, with 12 bases between. The CDR3 spans 16 residues. The chain's CDR3 is CASSIRPSWNTGELFF. The CDR3, as DNA: TGTGCCAGTAGTATTCGCCCTAGCTGGAACACCGGGGAGCTGTTTTTT. Combining the CDR3 with reference TRBV19 and TRBJ2-2 gives the whole variable domain DGGITQSPKYLFRKEGQNVTLSCEQNLNHDAMYWYRQDPGQGLRLIYYSQIVNDFQKGDIAEGYSVSREKKESFPLTVTSAQKNPTAFYLCASSIRPSWNTGELFFGEGSRLTVL.

This clone has just one count. The rearrangement uses TRBV4-3 and TRBJ2-1; TRBD2 aligns across 10 bases. J lost 0 bases, V lost 5 bases, and 13 bases had no gene match. CDR1 and CDR2 from the germline V gene are LGHNA and YSLEER. The CDR3 is made up of 19 amino acids. DNA for the CDR3: TGCGCCAGCAGCTTCGTTCTAGCGGGGGAGGATAACTCCTACAATGAGCAGTTCTTC. The encoded protein is CASSFVLAGEDNSYNEQFF.

The chain uses TRBV27 and TRBJ2-7; D remains ambiguous. The V end was cut by 6 bases, the J end by 3 bases, with 18 bases between. This CDR3 has 15 amino acids. The V gene's germline CDR1 is MNHEY and CDR2 SMNVEV (reference sequence). CDR3 amino acids: CASRIRLGIIYEQYF. Written as DNA, the CDR3 is TGTGCCAGCAGGATAAGGTTGGGGATCATCTACGAGCAGTACTTC.

The rearrangement links TRBV15 to TRBJ2-7; D remains unclear. This CDR3 has 13 residues. The V gene lost 5 bases and the J gene lost 5 bases, with 13 bases spanning the gap. Germline V gene sequence: CDR1 LNHNV, CDR2 YYDKDF (reference sequence). Here the CDR3 reads CATSFPPNNEQYF. CDR3 nucleotides: TGTGCCACCAGCTTCCCCCCTAACAACGAGCAGTACTTC.

V gene TRBV15 combines with J gene TRBJ2-3; perhaps TRBD1 as D (6 bases). This CDR3 is built from 16 residues. Germline V gene lookup returns CDR1 LNHNV and CDR2 YYDKDF (reference sequence). V lost 0 bases to trimming and J lost 1 base, with 11 bases between them. The CDR3 DNA follows: TGTGCCACCAGCAGAGATCTGGGACAAGGCACAGATACGCAGTATTTT. Residues: CATSRDLGQGTDTQYF.

This clone was observed once. V and J are TRBV15 and TRBJ2-7; D gene unclear. This CDR3 region has 13 residues. The V gene's germline CDR1 is LNHNV and CDR2 YYDKDF (reference sequence). V was pared by 7 bases and J by 0 bases, with 10 bases between. The chain's CDR3 is CATNQDVSYEQYF. In DNA, the CDR3 is TGTGCCACCAACCAGGACGTCTCCTACGAGCAGTACTTC.

V usage is TRBV6-5 and J usage is TRBJ1-1; 9 bases map to TRBD1. The germline gives CDR1 MNHEY, CDR2 SVGAGI. The CDR3 sequence is 14 residues long. J gave up 3 bases and V 1 base, and 0 bases lay outside the gene matches. The CDR3 loop is CASSYWTGDTEAFF. DNA for the CDR3: TGTGCCAGCAGTTACTGGACAGGGGACACTGAAGCTTTCTTT.

The chain is built from TRBV5-4 and TRBJ2-7, with 9 bases matching TRBD2. The CDR3 loop spans 15 amino acids. Per germline, CDR1 SGHNT and CDR2 YYREEE (reference sequence). Trimming at V came to 4 bases and at J to 5 bases, leaving 10 bases not matched to a gene. The DNA of the CDR3 is TGTGCCAGCAGCAACAACCGACTAGCGGAAAACGAGCAGTACTTC. Its translation: CASSNNRLAENEQYF.

The V and J genes are TRBV7-8 and TRBJ2-5; TRBD2 aligns across 9 bases. The CDR3 runs 14 residues. Germline lookup yields CDR1 SGHVS and CDR2 FQNEAQ. The V and J ends lost 3 bases and 3 bases, in that order; junction bases with no gene match: 2. The DNA of the CDR3 is TGTGCCAGCAGCTTCCGACTAGCGGAAGAGACCCAGTACTTC. This translates into CASSFRLAEETQYF. Variable domain in full (rest from reference TRBV7-8 and TRBJ2-5): GAGVSQSPRYKVAKRGQDVALRCDPISGHVSLFWYQQALGQGPEFLTYFQNEAQLDKSGLPSDRFFAERPEGSVSTLKIQRTQQEDSAVYLCASSFRLAEETQYFGPGTRLLVL.

The J gene is TRBJ2-2, the V gene TRBV2, with 9 bases fitting TRBD2. Looked up from germline, CDR1 is SNHLY and CDR2 is FYNNEI. Trimming at V came to 4 bases and at J to 1 base, leaving 1 base not matched to a gene. The CDR3 spans 15 residues. The CDR3 reads CASSVAGENTGELFF. The CDR3, as DNA: TGTGCCAGCAGTGTAGCGGGGGAGAACACCGGGGAGCTGTTTTTT.

V and J are TRBV6-6 and TRBJ2-5; 8 nucleotides line up with TRBD1. The CDR3 runs to 15 residues. Germline V gene sequence: CDR1 MNHNY, CDR2 SVGAGI (reference sequence). J gave up 1 base and V 5 bases, and 6 bases lay outside the gene matches. The DNA of the CDR3 is TGTGCCAGCAGTGCCGGGACAGGTGTCCAAGAGACCCAGTACTTC. Protein sequence: CASSAGTGVQETQYF.

The CDR3 reads CASSLGQGSNYGYTF. CDR3 sequence (DNA): TGTGCCAGCAGTTTAGGACAGGGCAGTAACTATGGCTACACCTTC. The chain uses TRBV27 and TRBJ1-2, with 8 bases aligning to TRBD1. This CDR3 spans 15 amino acids. Looked up from germline, CDR1 is MNHEY and CDR2 is SMNVEV (reference sequence). Trimming took 2 bases from V and 1 from J; bases not matched to a gene: 3.

This clone was seen only once. This chain links TRBV10-2 with TRBJ2-1; a weak D match, TRBD2 (6 bases). Trimming stripped 0 bases from V and 7 bases from J, with 13 bases between. CDR1 is WSHSY, CDR2 SAAADI, per germline. The CDR3 is 15 residues long. The CDR3 region has the DNA TGCGCCAGCAGTGAGTCGACGGGAGTCAGTAATGAGCAGTTCTTC. This sequence encodes CASSESTGVSNEQFF.

The V call is TRBV5-6, the J call TRBJ2-3; 13 bases line up with TRBD2. The V and J ends lost 3 bases and 7 bases, in that order; junction bases with no gene match: 5. The V gene's germline CDR1 is SGHDT and CDR2 YYEEEE. This CDR3 spans 15 amino acids. The CDR3 sequence is CASSSGLAGWNTQYF. DNA of the CDR3: TGTGCCAGCAGCTCGGGACTAGCGGGGTGGAATACGCAGTATTTT. Combining the CDR3 with reference TRBV5-6 and TRBJ2-3 gives the whole variable domain DAGVTQSPTHLIKTRGQQVTLRCSPKSGHDTVSWYQQALGQGPQFIFQYYEEEERQRGNFPDRFSGHQFPNYSSELNVNALLLGDSALYLCASSSGLAGWNTQYFGPGTRLTVL.

This chain uses TRBV2 with TRBJ2-5; 9 bases match TRBD1. V was pared by 0 bases and J by 2 bases, with 4 bases of the junction left unmatched. Germline values: CDR1 SNHLY, CDR2 FYNNEI. This CDR3 spans 16 amino acids. CDR3 sequence: CASSEAPGQGQETQYF. CDR3 nucleotide sequence: TGTGCCAGCAGTGAAGCGCCCGGACAGGGGCAAGAGACCCAGTACTTC.